Each of the 14 T cell receptor beta chains below was sequenced from the same sample in a study of T cell responses to AZD1222 COVID-19 vaccine (dated by TCRdb to the early 2020s). The time point label on this specimen signifies: baseline before first vaccination. Library generation was performed with the immunoSEQ multiplex PCR assay. In TCRdb, the immuneACCESS table is reduced to in-frame sequences with V and J assigned. These tables do not hold every clone; where another copy was compared, an unresolved V gene accounts for under half, and the others remain unexplained. This sample is represented by some 150,000 clones; 90% of them were singletons. The ten largest clones add up to approximately 1.8% of the sample. This material consisted of peripheral blood, taken on day 0 of AZD1222 vaccination. The receptors here all came from an adult in good health.

This clone is a singleton in its sample. The CDR3 loop reads CAISQQMNTEAFF. In nucleotides, the CDR3 is TGTGCCATCAGTCAACAGATGAACACTGAAGCTTTCTTT. The chain uses TRBV10-3 and TRBJ1-1; D is ambiguous. The CDR3 runs 13 residues. V was trimmed by 5 bases and J by 0 bases, leaving 7 bases between them. Germline CDR1 ENHRY, CDR2 SYGVKD.

This rearrangement joins TRBV19 to TRBJ1-2, with D possibly matching TRBD1 (6 bases). Trimming stripped 7 bases from V and 2 bases from J, with 14 bases between. The CDR3 consists of 14 residues. Germline CDR1 reads LNHDA; CDR2 reads SQIVND (reference sequence). The CDR3 region has the DNA TGTGCCAGTAACCTACAGGGTTTGAACTATGGCTACACCTTC. Amino acid sequence: CASNLQGLNYGYTF. Looking up the rest from reference TRBV19 and TRBJ1-2 gives the full variable domain: DGGITQSPKYLFRKEGQNVTLSCEQNLNHDAMYWYRQDPGQGLRLIYYSQIVNDFQKGDIAEGYSVSREKKESFPLTVTSAQKNPTAFYLCASNLQGLNYGYTFGSGTRLTVV.

The chain is built from TRBV6-6 and TRBJ2-5; D is possibly TRBD2 (6 bases). Deletions cut 5 bases from V and 4 bases from J, with 14 bases between. The CDR3 has 14 amino acids. Germline V gene data show CDR1 as MNHNY and CDR2 as SVGAGI (reference sequence). The CDR3 spells CASSRSGRGETQYF. The DNA for the CDR3 is TGTGCCAGCAGTCGATCCGGGAGAGGAGAGACCCAGTACTTC.

Worth noting for this clone: At one boundary the junction diverges from the germline segment, which might be a read error. The chain joins TRBV7-7 to TRBJ2-2; 14 bases line up with TRBD2. The CDR3 length is 17 residues. CDR1 is SSHAT and CDR2 is FNYEAQ in the germline V gene (reference sequence). In DNA, the CDR3 is TGTGCTAGCAGCTTAGCCCCGACTAGCGGGAGGGCCGGGGAGCTGTTTTTT. It yields the protein CASSLAPTSGRAGELFF.

About this clone itself: The junction departs from germline at one end; a sequencing error may be responsible. The sample contains more than one DNA sequence encoding this CDR3. This chain's CDR3 is CASSLGNSPLHF. CDR3 in DNA: TGTGCCAGTAGTTTAGGGAATTCACCCCTCCACTTT. The rearrangement uses TRBV27 and TRBJ1-6; D call uncertain. The CDR3 runs to 12 residues. Germline assignment: CDR1 MNHEY and CDR2 SMNVEV (reference sequence).

The genes are TRBV7-2 and TRBJ2-7, with D unresolved. Germline lookup yields CDR1 SGHTA and CDR2 FQGNSA. V lost 5 bases and J lost 1, with 12 bases in between. CDR3 length equals 14 residues. The DNA of the CDR3 is TGTGCCAGCAGCCCGGAGAGGTTTTCCTACGAGCAGTACTTC. Its protein product is CASSPERFSYEQYF. Variable domain in full (rest from reference TRBV7-2 and TRBJ2-7): GAGVSQSPSNKVTEKGKDVELRCDPISGHTALYWYRQSLGQGLEFLIYFQGNSAPDKSGLPSDRFSAERTGGSVSTLTIQRTQQEDSAVYLCASSPERFSYEQYFGPGTRLTVT.

A word on this clone: The sample has other DNA sequences that encode this CDR3 too. The chain couples TRBV28 to TRBJ2-1; the match to TRBD2 covers 9 bases. The V gene end was trimmed by 3 bases and the J gene end by 4 bases; junction bases not matched to a gene: 4. CDR1 is MDHEN, CDR2 SYDVKM, per germline. The CDR3 has 15 amino acids. CDR3 sequence reads: CASSLIAGAYNEQFF. The CDR3 DNA follows: TGTGCCAGCAGTTTGATAGCGGGAGCGTACAATGAGCAGTTCTTC.

A remark on this clone: Other DNA sequences in this sample translate to the same CDR3. This sequence joins TRBV11-3 and TRBJ2-1; 10 bases are shared with TRBD1. The germline V gene encodes CDR1 SGHNT and CDR2 YENEEA. This CDR3 comprises 16 residues. The trim removed 4 bases at V and 0 bases at J, leaving 3 bases unmatched. The CDR3 DNA follows: TGTGCCAGCAGCTCCCGGGACAGGGGCTCCTACAATGAGCAGTTCTTC. It encodes CASSSRDRGSYNEQFF.

V is TRBV9 and J is TRBJ2-7, with TRBD2 matching over 7 bases. CDR1 SGDLS and CDR2 YYNGEE come from the germline V gene. The CDR3 contains 16 residues. With V trimmed by 4 bases and J by 0 bases, 10 bases remained unmatched. The CDR3 region has the DNA TGTGCCAGCAGCCTCGGGGGGAGCGGGTACTCCTACGAGCAGTACTTC. As protein: CASSLGGSGYSYEQYF.

The chain joins TRBV7-2 to TRBJ2-7; D call uncertain. Germline CDR1 is SGHTA and CDR2 is FQGNSA. The ends were cut back, 2 bases at V and 4 bases at J, with 18 bases in the middle. The CDR3 is made up of 16 amino acids. The chain's CDR3 is CASSLKPEGRLYEQYF. In DNA, the CDR3 is TGTGCCAGCAGCTTAAAGCCCGAAGGGCGATTATACGAGCAGTACTTC.

The genes are TRBV5-1 and TRBJ1-1; D not resolved. Germline V gene data show CDR1 as SGHRS and CDR2 as YFSETQ. The V end was cut by 3 bases, the J end by 0 bases, with 6 bases between. This CDR3 has 13 amino acids. CDR3: CASSSNVNTEAFF. The CDR3 DNA sequence: TGCGCCAGCAGCTCTAACGTGAACACTGAAGCTTTCTTT. Filled out from reference TRBV5-1 and TRBJ1-1, the complete variable domain reads KAGVTQTPRYLIKTRGQQVTLSCSPISGHRSVSWYQQTPGQGLQFLFEYFSETQRNKGNFPGRFSGRQFSNSRSEMNVSTLELGDSALYLCASSSNVNTEAFFGQGTRLTVV.

This chain joins TRBV30 and TRBJ1-6, with TRBD1 as a possible D gene (5 bases). The length of the CDR3 is 13 residues. Germline loops: CDR1 GTSNPN, CDR2 SVGIG (reference sequence). V was cut by 5 bases and J by 7 bases, with 12 bases left in between. CDR3 loop: CAWGLGGNSPLHF. The CDR3 DNA is TGTGCCTGGGGACTGGGGGGGAATTCACCCCTCCACTTT.

The chain is built from TRBV29-1 and TRBJ2-2, with D possibly matching TRBD1 (8 bases). Germline CDR1 and CDR2: SQVTM and ANQGSEA. The CDR3 is 15 residues long. Trimming stripped 7 bases from V and 0 bases from J, with 15 bases between. The CDR3 bases are TGCAGCGCAGGGAGGGGACAGGCGAACACCGGGGAGCTGTTTTTT. This translates into CSAGRGQANTGELFF.

The chain is built from TRBV6-5 and TRBJ2-6, with TRBD1 matching 10 bases. CDR3 length equals 15 residues. CDR1 MNHEY and CDR2 SVGAGI come from the germline V gene. Trimming at V came to 7 bases and at J to 3 bases, leaving 3 bases not matched to a gene. The CDR3 sequence: CASKDRGFGANVLTF. CDR3 coding DNA: TGTGCCAGCAAGGACAGGGGGTTTGGGGCCAACGTCCTGACTTTC.